Following are 24 T cell receptor beta chains from one sample sequenced in a study of control samples from healthy donors and cancer patients. Measured with immunoSEQ multiplex PCR; TCRdb has only the in-frame clones, and not every one. The top ten clones hold over 5.5% of a sample with roughly 450,000 clones, roughly 90% of them seen once. Specimen: PBMCs. Receptors originate from a man aged 40-49 years with head and neck cancer.

V usage is TRBV28 and J usage is TRBJ1-2; no clear D. CDR3 length equals 14 residues. The germline gives CDR1 MDHEN, CDR2 SYDVKM. V lost 2 bases to trimming and J lost 8 bases, with 15 bases between them. The CDR3: CASSLRVGPLGYTF. As DNA, the CDR3 is TGTGCCAGCAGTTTACGAGTTGGCCCCCTGGGCTACACCTTC.

V usage is TRBV19 and J usage is TRBJ2-4; D is perhaps TRBD2 (6 bases). CDR1 LNHDA and CDR2 SQIVND come from the germline V gene (reference sequence). V gave up 5 bases and J gave up 7 bases, with 18 bases separating them. The CDR3 runs 15 residues. The CDR3 spells CASSRREASVNIQYF. Written as DNA, the CDR3 is TGTGCCAGTAGTCGGAGGGAAGCTAGTGTCAACATTCAGTACTTC.

This chain joins TRBV4-1 and TRBJ1-3, with TRBD1 as a possible D gene (6 bases). The CDR3 is 16 amino acids. The germline CDR1 and CDR2 sequences are MGHRA and YSYEKL. V lost 3 bases and J lost 4, with 16 bases in between. The CDR3 DNA is TGCGCCAGCAGCCAGGACAGCAGGCGGTACGGAAACACCATATATTTT. Amino acids: CASSQDSRRYGNTIYF.

This CDR3 is CASSYPGEGTDTQYF. For the CDR3, the DNA is TGTGCCAGCAGTTACCCGGGGGAGGGGACAGATACGCAGTATTTT. The chain links TRBV6-6 to TRBJ2-3; TRBD2 aligns across 7 bases. Germline V gene sequence: CDR1 MNHNY, CDR2 SVGAGI (reference sequence). V lost 2 bases, J lost 3 bases, and 5 bases stayed unmatched. This CDR3 contains 15 residues.

This clone was counted only a few times. The genes are TRBV27 and TRBJ2-7; D not certain. The V gene's germline CDR1 is MNHEY and CDR2 SMNVEV (reference sequence). CDR3 length: 15 amino acids. Trimming removed 5 bases at V and 5 bases at J, with 19 bases between. CDR3 in DNA: TGTGCCAGCAGTCCCCGACTCCGGCCTGGGGACGAGCAGTACTTC. Amino acid sequence: CASSPRLRPGDEQYF.

This chain uses TRBV18 with TRBJ2-7, with TRBD1 matching 8 bases. J lost 0 bases, V lost 4 bases, and 8 bases had no gene match. Germline V CDR1 and CDR2: KGHSH, LQKENI. CDR3 length equals 16 residues. In DNA form, the CDR3 reads TGTGCCAGCTCACGGCTCAGGACAGGGAGCTCCTACGAGCAGTACTTC. This sequence encodes CASSRLRTGSSYEQYF.

About this clone: The germline gene is not matched at one end of the junction; a read error may be the cause. The chain uses TRBV27 and TRBJ1-1; D is unresolved. There are 14 residues in the CDR3. Germline-derived CDR1 and CDR2 are MNHEY and SMNVEV (reference sequence). The CDR3 here is CAGSLEWGLPEAFF. The CDR3 bases are TGTGCCGGCAGTTTAGAATGGGGATTACCTGAAGCTTTCTTT.

The rearrangement joins TRBV18 to TRBJ2-7, with 9 nucleotides matching TRBD1. This CDR3 comprises 19 residues. V shed 1 base, J shed 4 bases, and the junction held 17 bases outside the gene matches. The V gene's germline CDR1 is KGHSH and CDR2 LQKENI. The CDR3 DNA reads TGTGCCAGCTCACCACAGACACACTCGGGACAGGGACCCAAGTACGAGCAGTACTTC. Protein: CASSPQTHSGQGPKYEQYF.

The gene calls are TRBV5-6 and TRBJ2-1; D gene ambiguous. The CDR3 covers 13 residues. V lost 6 bases, J lost 7 bases, and 14 bases lay in between. Germline V CDR1 and CDR2: SGHDT, YYEEEE. The DNA of the CDR3 is TGTGCCAGCACCTTTGGTAGGGCTAATGAGCAGTTCTTC. This codes for CASTFGRANEQFF.

This clone is a singleton in its sample. The rearrangement joins TRBV7-8 to TRBJ1-4; D possibly corresponds to TRBD1 (5 bases). V was trimmed by 1 base and J by 8 bases, leaving 11 bases between them. The germline gives CDR1 SGHVS, CDR2 FQNEAQ. The CDR3 sequence is 14 residues long. CDR3 bases: TGTGCCAGCAGCTTAGACGGACGGGGGGAAAAACTGTTTTTT. Its translation is CASSLDGRGEKLFF.

The chain recombines TRBV6-5 with TRBJ1-6; TRBD1 agrees at 7 bases. V was pared by 8 bases and J by 4 bases, with 5 bases of the junction left unmatched. The CDR3 sequence is 14 residues long. Germline CDR1 is MNHEY and CDR2 is SVGAGI. Written as DNA, the CDR3 is TGTGCCAGCCCCGGGACAGATTATAATTCACCCCTCCACTTT. As protein: CASPGTDYNSPLHF.

The V call is TRBV5-4, the J call TRBJ2-2; D is possibly TRBD2 (6 bases). There are 15 residues in the CDR3. Looked up from germline, CDR1 is SGHNT and CDR2 is YYREEE (reference sequence). Between the trimmed V and J ends, which lost 4 bases and 2 bases, there was a span of 12 bases. The CDR3 sequence is CASSIRDFNTGELFF. The CDR3 bases are TGTGCCAGCAGCATTCGGGACTTTAACACCGGGGAGCTGTTTTTT.

The chain uses TRBV19 and TRBJ1-2; TRBD1 might be the D (6 bases). The germline CDR1 and CDR2 sequences are LNHDA and SQIVND (reference sequence). CDR3 length: 17 residues. V was clipped by 7 bases and J by 1 base, with 22 bases between them. The CDR3 is CASKESVPQGYNYGYTF. CDR3 coding DNA: TGTGCCAGTAAGGAATCTGTCCCACAGGGATATAACTATGGCTACACCTTC.

Comment on this clone: In the same sample, other DNA sequences code for this CDR3. The chain employs TRBV3-1 (or the pseudogene TRBV3-2) and TRBJ2-7, with 9 bases matching TRBD2. V gave up 3 bases and J gave up 3 bases; unmatched junction bases: 3. Germline CDR1 LGHDT, CDR2 YNNKEL (reference sequence). The CDR3 runs 14 residues. CDR3 sequence: CASSQTSGDYEQYF. DNA for the CDR3: TGTGCCAGCAGCCAGACTAGCGGAGACTACGAGCAGTACTTC.

The chain links TRBV11-2 to TRBJ1-6; D call uncertain. This CDR3 contains 17 residues. Trimming cost V 0 bases and J 0 bases, with 9 bases left between them. Germline CDR1 reads SGHAT; CDR2 reads FQNNGV. The CDR3 region is CASSLETESSYNSPLHF. Written as DNA, the CDR3 is TGTGCCAGCAGCTTAGAAACAGAGAGCTCCTATAATTCACCCCTCCACTTT. Using reference TRBV11-2 and TRBJ1-6 for the parts outside the CDR3, the full variable domain is EAGVAQSPRYKIIEKRQSVAFWCNPISGHATLYWYQQILGQGPKLLIQFQNNGVVDDSQLPKDRFSAERLKGVDSTLKIQPAKLEDSAVYLCASSLETESSYNSPLHFGNGTRLTVT.

The J gene is TRBJ2-1, the V gene TRBV6-2 or TRBV6-3, with TRBD2 as a possible D gene (5 bases). Germline lookup yields CDR1 MNHEY and CDR2 SVGEGT. V was clipped by 7 bases and J by 7 bases, with 17 bases between them. The CDR3 is made up of 14 amino acids. The CDR3 region has the DNA TGTGCCAGCACCCCCTATAGGAGAGGGAATGAGCAGTTCTTC. This translates into CASTPYRRGNEQFF.

This clone was detected once. Just one base apart from a much larger clone, this may be a read error. The identical CDR3 is also encoded by other nucleotide sequences in the sample. V and J are TRBV6-5 and TRBJ2-5; D call uncertain. Trimming cost V 2 bases and J 1 base, with 2 bases left between them. CDR1 and CDR2 (germline): MNHEY, SVGAGI. CDR3 size: 12 residues. CDR3 sequence reads: CASSYPQETQYF. CDR3 coding DNA: TGTGCCAGCAGTTACCCCCAAGAGACCCAGTACTTC.

J is TRBJ2-5 and V is TRBV7-9; 8 bases map to TRBD2. The CDR3 is 15 residues long. The germline V gene encodes CDR1 SEHNR and CDR2 FQNEAQ (reference sequence). V dropped 6 bases and J dropped 2; count of bases not matched to a gene: 8. CDR3 loop: CASRSGLAPQETQYF. CDR3 in DNA: TGTGCCAGCAGGAGTGGACTAGCCCCACAAGAGACCCAGTACTTC.

CDR3 in amino acids: CASSLTPNSGNTIYF. The CDR3 bases are TGTGCCAGCAGCTTGACTCCGAACTCTGGAAACACCATATATTTT. The chain employs TRBV11-2 and TRBJ1-3; D not certain. CDR3 length: 15 residues. Trimming took 3 bases from V and 0 from J, leaving 9 bases between them. CDR1 and CDR2 from the germline V gene are SGHAT and FQNNGV.

The chain is built from TRBV19 and TRBJ1-5; TRBD1 matches at 8 bases. J gave up 4 bases and V 3 bases, and 11 bases lay outside the gene matches. CDR3 length equals 17 residues. Germline CDR1 is LNHDA and CDR2 is SQIVND (reference sequence). CDR3 in DNA: TGTGCCAGTAGTATTAATAGCCCCCAGGGGGCTAATCAGCCCCAGCATTTT. Residues: CASSINSPQGANQPQHF.

This chain uses TRBV28 with TRBJ1-5, with D maybe TRBD1 (6 bases). The CDR3 spans 15 residues. V shed 5 bases and J shed 5 bases, with 16 bases lying between them. In germline, CDR1 is MDHEN, CDR2 SYDVKM. The DNA for the CDR3 is TGTGCCAGCAGTCGCCGGGACACGGGCTATCAGCCCCAGCATTTT. This gives the protein CASSRRDTGYQPQHF. Combining the CDR3 with reference TRBV28 and TRBJ1-5 gives the whole variable domain DVKVTQSSRYLVKRTGEKVFLECVQDMDHENMFWYRQDPGLGLRLIYFSYDVKMKEKGDIPEGYSVSREKKERFSLILESASTNQTSMYLCASSRRDTGYQPQHFGDGTRLSIL.

The chain links TRBV10-3 to TRBJ1-2; no firm D call. This CDR3 contains 12 residues. Between the trimmed V and J ends, which lost 3 bases and 4 bases, there was a span of 6 bases. The germline V gene encodes CDR1 ENHRY and CDR2 SYGVKD. CDR3 region: CAISDSSYGYTF. CDR3 sequence (DNA): TGTGCCATCAGTGACTCGAGCTATGGCTACACCTTC.

The genes are TRBV5-6 and TRBJ2-7; TRBD2 aligns across 7 bases. CDR1 is SGHDT and CDR2 is YYEEEE in the germline V gene. The trim removed 0 bases at V and 3 bases at J, leaving 3 bases unmatched. The CDR3 consists of 14 residues. The CDR3 bases are TGTGCCAGCAGCTTGGATGGGGGGGTCTACGAGCAGTACTTC. Its translation: CASSLDGGVYEQYF.

The chain carries TRBV7-9 and TRBJ1-1; D ambiguous. CDR1 SEHNR and CDR2 FQNEAQ come from the germline V gene (reference sequence). V was clipped by 4 bases and J by 0 bases, with 12 bases between them. This CDR3 is built from 15 residues. CDR3 in amino acids: CASSSRGDVNTEAFF. The CDR3 nucleotides are TGTGCCAGCAGCTCCCGTGGGGATGTGAACACTGAAGCTTTCTTT.